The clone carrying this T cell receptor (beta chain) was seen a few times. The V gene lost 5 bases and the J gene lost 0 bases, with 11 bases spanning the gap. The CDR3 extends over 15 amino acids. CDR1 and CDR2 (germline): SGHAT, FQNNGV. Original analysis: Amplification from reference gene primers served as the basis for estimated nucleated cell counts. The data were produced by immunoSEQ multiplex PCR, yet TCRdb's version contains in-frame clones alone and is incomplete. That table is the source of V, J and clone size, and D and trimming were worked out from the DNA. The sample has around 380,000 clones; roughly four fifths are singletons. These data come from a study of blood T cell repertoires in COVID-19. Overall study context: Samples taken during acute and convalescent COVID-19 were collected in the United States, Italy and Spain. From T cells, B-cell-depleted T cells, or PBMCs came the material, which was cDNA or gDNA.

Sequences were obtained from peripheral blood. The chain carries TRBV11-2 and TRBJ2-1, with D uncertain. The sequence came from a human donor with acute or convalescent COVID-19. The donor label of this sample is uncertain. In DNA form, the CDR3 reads TGTGCCAGCAGCAGAGACACCTCCTCCTACAATGAGCAGTTCTTC. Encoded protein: CASSRDTSSYNEQFF.